This TCR beta chain was captured by sequencing in a study of human T cells and chemical hapten exposure. Study-wide results and caveats: Expanded TCRs were compared with controls, and the expanded TCRs formed significantly more large CDR3 similarity clusters.

V was pared by 8 bases and J by 2 bases, with 10 bases of the junction left unmatched. From germline, CDR1 is MNHNS and CDR2 SASEGT. The CDR3 length is 15 residues. The sample's time point: patch test 2, 6 weeks after DPC sensitization. Treatment given: therapeutic diphenylcyclopropenone sensitization with weekly scalp DPC. Concerning this clonotype: What it recognizes is unknown.

A single record per CDR3 protein comes from TCRdb applying MiXCR to the RACE reads. The repertoire holds about 73,000 distinct CDR3 sequences, with about 8% as singletons. The chain links TRBV6-1 to TRBJ2-3, with 7 bases that match TRBD2. The sequence was collected from a woman in her fifties or sixties with alopecia areata. Some clones in this sample may be carry-over from other donors' samples. The sequencing used whole blood, collected in connection with sensitization to the hapten diphenylcyclopropenone (DPC). The DNA of the CDR3 is TGTGCCAGCGGAAGAGAAGCGGGATTCACAGATACGCAGTATTTT. As protein: CASGREAGFTDTQYF.